What follows is one TCR beta chain and its context. Its antigen is unidentified. It was RNA transcripts that yielded the amplified TCR beta CDR3 regions. HTBI primers were used for first-round RT-PCR of the TCR CDR3. TCRdb reanalysed the multiplex PCR reads using MiXCR and keeps one entry per CDR3 protein. The repertoire holds hundreds of thousands of distinct CDR3 sequences, with around 42% as singletons. CDR3 size: 14 residues. Germline V CDR1 and CDR2: SGHVS, FQNEAQ. Trimming stripped 0 bases from V and 8 bases from J, with 10 bases between. Hyperthyroidism of Graves' type that showed no ophthalmopathy progression within 18 months was stable. Patients were aged 18 to 65, had disease duration under 2 months, and had newly diagnosed hyperthyroidism. These data belong to a study of T cells in Graves' hyperthyroidism and ophthalmopathy. Study results and limitations: Blood samples included most of the expanded thyroid clonotypes exceeding 0.001. Ophthalmopathy and stable hyperthyroidism were told apart by a 13 V-J model.

This clonotype was sampled from a woman under 30 with Graves' hyperthyroidism. The specimen sequenced was peripheral blood or thyroid tissue (not recorded which). The chain couples TRBV7-8 to TRBJ1-4; D is perhaps TRBD1 (5 bases). In nucleotides, the CDR3 is TGTGCCAGCAGCTTAGCTCAGGGTGGCGAAAAACTGTTTTTT. Translated, it gives CASSLAQGGEKLFF.